One and the same sample provided the 19 T cell receptor beta chains below, sequenced in a study of cytomegalovirus exposure and HLA in healthy donors. The primer mix had 60 Vbeta and 13 Jbeta primers. Produced via immunoSEQ multiplex PCR; TCRdb's table is partial and in-frame only. The table has roughly 200,000 clones, roughly 80% seen once; the top ten hold 2.5% to 3%. Source material: PBMCs. The receptors were gathered from a young man in good health and CMV-seronegative.

This chain links TRBV6-1 with TRBJ1-1; D remains unclear. The CDR3 runs 13 residues. Trimming cost V 7 bases and J 1 base, with 10 bases left between them. Germline CDR1 and CDR2: MNHNS and SASEGT. In nucleotides, the CDR3 is TGTGCCAGCACCCCGCGGGGGAACACTGAAGCTTTCTTT. Residues: CASTPRGNTEAFF.

The rearrangement links TRBV19 to TRBJ1-5, with D unclear. The CDR3 has 15 amino acids. The V end was cut by 3 bases, the J end by 6 bases, with 15 bases between. Germline V gene lookup returns CDR1 LNHDA and CDR2 SQIVND (reference sequence). In nucleotides, the CDR3 is TGTGCCAGTAGTATTGGAACGGGGTTGGGTCAGCCCCAGCATTTT. It translates to CASSIGTGLGQPQHF.

The table lists this clone with a count of one. The rearrangement joins TRBV5-6 to TRBJ1-5; the D gene is possibly TRBD1 (6 bases). The CDR3 runs 18 residues. V was shortened by 0 bases and J by 4 bases, with 20 bases between the two germline ends. Germline CDR1 and CDR2: SGHDT and YYEEEE. The CDR3 DNA reads TGTGCCAGCAGCTTGGGGATGGGGGCAGGAAGAAGTAATCAGCCCCAGCATTTT. Its translation: CASSLGMGAGRSNQPQHF.

The genes are TRBV2 and TRBJ1-4; D perhaps matches TRBD1 (5 bases). Germline V gene sequence: CDR1 SNHLY, CDR2 FYNNEI. V lost 3 bases to trimming and J lost 8 bases, with 16 bases between them. The CDR3 runs to 15 residues. The CDR3 nucleotides are TGTGCCAGCAGTGATAGATCAGGGTCAGGAGAAAAACTGTTTTTT. Protein product: CASSDRSGSGEKLFF.

The chain combines TRBV5-5 with TRBJ2-7, with D possibly being TRBD2 (6 bases). Looked up from germline, CDR1 is SGHKS and CDR2 is YYEKEE (reference sequence). CDR3 length: 15 amino acids. V was clipped by 4 bases and J by 9 bases, with 23 bases between them. CDR3 DNA: TGTGCCAGCAGCCCATCAGATGGAGGGAATTTTCGGCAGTACTTC. This sequence encodes CASSPSDGGNFRQYF. The full variable domain, its missing parts supplied by reference TRBV5-5 and TRBJ2-7, is DAGVTQSPTHLIKTRGQQVTLRCSPISGHKSVSWYQQVLGQGPQFIFQYYEKEERGRGNFPDRFSARQFPNYSSELNVNALLLGDSALYLCASSPSDGGNFRQYFGPGTRLTVT.

V usage is TRBV28 and J usage is TRBJ2-7; D might be TRBD1 (7 bases). Germline values: CDR1 MDHEN, CDR2 SYDVKM. The CDR3 covers 13 residues. Deletions cut 9 bases from V and 2 bases from J, with 14 bases between. This chain's CDR3 is CARKSGGPYEQYF. CDR3 in DNA: TGTGCCAGGAAGTCAGGGGGGCCCTACGAGCAGTACTTC. Drawing the rest from reference TRBV28 and TRBJ2-7, the complete variable domain is DVKVTQSSRYLVKRTGEKVFLECVQDMDHENMFWYRQDPGLGLRLIYFSYDVKMKEKGDIPEGYSVSREKKERFSLILESASTNQTSMYLCARKSGGPYEQYFGPGTRLTVT.

The rearrangement uses TRBV6-6 and TRBJ2-3; D unresolved. The V end lost 2 bases, the J end lost 0 bases, and 9 bases lay between the germline ends. CDR1 MNHNY and CDR2 SVGAGI come from the germline V gene (reference sequence). This CDR3 region has 15 residues. DNA for the CDR3: TGTGCCAGCAGTTACCCAGCGAGTAGCACAGATACGCAGTATTTT. Encoded protein: CASSYPASSTDTQYF.

V and J are TRBV14 and TRBJ2-4; weak D call: TRBD2 (6 bases). CDR1 is SGHDN, CDR2 FVKESK, per germline. This CDR3 has 16 amino acids. V lost 0 bases, J lost 0 bases, and 9 bases lay in between. The CDR3 DNA reads as TGTGCCAGCAGCCAAGAGGTGGGGGGAGCCAAAAACATTCAGTACTTC. Translated: CASSQEVGGAKNIQYF.

The rearrangement links TRBV9 to TRBJ2-2, with D possibly TRBD2 on 5 matching bases. The V gene lost 1 base and the J gene lost 7 bases, with 11 bases spanning the gap. The CDR3 loop spans 14 amino acids. Germline CDR1 reads SGDLS; CDR2 reads YYNGEE. The CDR3 reads CASSVKGVDGELFF. CDR3 coding DNA: TGTGCCAGCAGCGTAAAGGGAGTCGACGGGGAGCTGTTTTTT.

As to this clone: Distinct nucleotide sequences in the sample also encode this CDR3. Here the CDR3 DNA reads TGCGCCAGCAGCCAGACCGGGGAACGCCGGGAGACCCAGTACTTC. Translated, it gives CASSQTGERRETQYF. The chain employs TRBV5-1 and TRBJ2-5; weak D call: TRBD2 (5 bases). Trimming removed 4 bases at V and 5 bases at J, with 18 bases between. From germline, CDR1 is SGHRS and CDR2 YFSETQ. This CDR3 comprises 15 residues. Complete variable domain (other parts from reference TRBV5-1 and TRBJ2-5): KAGVTQTPRYLIKTRGQQVTLSCSPISGHRSVSWYQQTPGQGLQFLFEYFSETQRNKGNFPGRFSGRQFSNSRSEMNVSTLELGDSALYLCASSQTGERRETQYFGPGTRLLVL.

V gene TRBV5-1 combines with J gene TRBJ2-1, with D perhaps matching TRBD2 (6 bases). Trimming stripped 0 bases from V and 9 bases from J, with 16 bases between. Per the germline V gene, CDR1 is SGHRS and CDR2 is YFSETQ. This CDR3 has 15 amino acids. The CDR3 DNA reads TGCGCCAGCAGCTTGGTAGTTCTCGGGGGTCCTGAGCAGTTCTTC. It is translated as CASSLVVLGGPEQFF.

This clone was recorded only once. V and J are TRBV7-8 and TRBJ1-1; tentative D call: TRBD1 (5 bases). With 1 base removed from V and 8 bases from J, the gap between germline ends came to 20 bases. The germline CDR1 and CDR2 sequences are SGHVS and FQNEAQ. The CDR3 spans 16 residues. CDR3 amino acids: CASSLEVFVGKGEAFF. CDR3 in DNA: TGTGCCAGCAGCTTAGAAGTTTTCGTAGGAAAGGGGGAAGCTTTCTTT.

This clone was recorded only once. The chain combines TRBV5-6 with TRBJ2-7, with 7 bases fitting TRBD1. This CDR3 is 14 amino acids long. Per the germline V gene, CDR1 is SGHDT and CDR2 is YYEEEE. V gave up 4 bases and J gave up 0 bases; unmatched junction bases: 4. As DNA, the CDR3 is TGTGCCAGCAGCCTCGGGACAGCCTCCTACGAGCAGTACTTC. This codes for CASSLGTASYEQYF.

This chain joins TRBV6-5 and TRBJ1-2; 9 nucleotides align to TRBD1. There are 15 residues in the CDR3. The J segment lost 0 bases and the V segment lost 5 bases, leaving 4 bases of the junction unmatched. The germline V gene has CDR1 MNHEY and CDR2 SVGAGI. The CDR3 region is CASSQDRGANYGYTF. The CDR3 nucleotides read TGTGCCAGCAGTCAGGACAGGGGAGCTAACTATGGCTACACCTTC.

The chain uses TRBV5-1 and TRBJ1-2, with D unclear. The CDR3 contains 13 residues. Germline CDR1 reads SGHRS; CDR2 reads YFSETQ. V gave up 2 bases and J gave up 4 bases, with 9 bases separating them. CDR3 region: CASSLPGGYGYTF. CDR3 in DNA: TGCGCCAGCAGCTTACCAGGAGGCTATGGCTACACCTTC. The full variable domain, in which reference TRBV5-1 and TRBJ1-2 provide the parts outside the CDR3, is KAGVTQTPRYLIKTRGQQVTLSCSPISGHRSVSWYQQTPGQGLQFLFEYFSETQRNKGNFPGRFSGRQFSNSRSEMNVSTLELGDSALYLCASSLPGGYGYTFGSGTRLTVV.

The J gene is TRBJ2-7, the V gene TRBV6-6; TRBD1 is a possible D gene (6 bases). Trimming pared 6 bases from V and 0 bases from J, leaving 12 bases between. The CDR3 loop spans 14 amino acids. Germline V gives CDR1 MNHNY, CDR2 SVGAGI (reference sequence). Written as DNA, the CDR3 is TGTGCCAGCAGCCCCGTGGGGGCCTCCTACGAGCAGTACTTC. The encoded protein is CASSPVGASYEQYF.

The V gene is TRBV5-1, the J gene TRBJ2-7; 7 bases line up with TRBD1. Germline lookup yields CDR1 SGHRS and CDR2 YFSETQ. J was trimmed by 6 bases and V by 0 bases; bases with no gene match: 3. The CDR3 sequence is 13 residues long. The CDR3 coding sequence is TGCGCCAGCAGCTTGGTCGGGACAGTCGAGCAGTACTTC. Protein sequence: CASSLVGTVEQYF.

The CDR3 loop reads CASSQLAYGYTDTQYF. The CDR3 coding sequence is TGCGCCAGCAGCCAACTAGCGTACGGCTACACAGATACGCAGTATTTT. This chain joins TRBV5-1 and TRBJ2-3; 7 bases agree with TRBD2. CDR3 length equals 16 residues. Germline loops: CDR1 SGHRS, CDR2 YFSETQ. The ends lost 4 bases at V and 2 bases at J; junction bases unmatched: 10.

The CDR3 sequence is CSAALGKGAAYEQYF. The CDR3 bases are TGCAGCGCTGCCCTCGGGAAGGGGGCCGCCTACGAGCAGTACTTC. V gene TRBV29-1 combines with J gene TRBJ2-7; 7 bases agree with TRBD1. Trimming took 7 bases from V and 2 from J; bases not matched to a gene: 14. The CDR3 sequence is 15 residues long. Germline values: CDR1 SQVTM, CDR2 ANQGSEA.